These 9 T cell receptor beta chains originate from one sample sequenced in a study of cytomegalovirus exposure and HLA in healthy donors. Data came from immunoSEQ multiplex PCR; TCRdb stores just in-frame clones and leaves some out. Here the sample spans fewer than 200,000 clones, approximately 86% being singletons. The sequenced sample was PBMCs. These TCRs come from a woman aged 18 to 35 in good health and CMV-seronegative.

The chain uses TRBV5-1 and TRBJ1-2; D may be TRBD1 (5 bases). The CDR3 totals 14 residues. Per germline, CDR1 SGHRS and CDR2 YFSETQ. Trimming shortened V by 0 bases and J by 6 bases, and 12 bases separated the two germline ends. The CDR3 sequence is CASSLDRSGNGYTF. CDR3 DNA sequence: TGCGCCAGCAGCTTGGACAGGTCAGGCAATGGCTACACCTTC.

The chain joins TRBV5-4 to TRBJ2-1, with TRBD2 matching 10 bases. CDR1 and CDR2 (germline): SGHNT, YYREEE (reference sequence). V was clipped by 4 bases and J by 9 bases; unmatched bases: 13. The CDR3 loop spans 16 amino acids. The DNA for the CDR3 is TGTGCCAGCAGCCGTGGGGCTAGCGGGAGAACGGCTGAGCAGTTCTTC. As protein: CASSRGASGRTAEQFF.

The chain carries TRBV29-1 and TRBJ1-1; D remains ambiguous. CDR3 length: 10 amino acids. V lost 2 bases and J lost 8, with 6 bases in between. Germline-derived CDR1 and CDR2 are SQVTM and ANQGSEA. The CDR3 bases are TGCAGCGTTGAAACTGCAGAAGCTTTCTTT. It encodes CSVETAEAFF.

V and J are TRBV6-1 and TRBJ1-2, with D possibly matching TRBD1 (6 bases). The V gene's germline CDR1 is MNHNS and CDR2 SASEGT. Trimming took 0 bases from V and 4 from J, leaving 9 bases between them. This CDR3 comprises 14 residues. This chain's CDR3 is CASSEADRFYGYTF. The CDR3 coding sequence is TGTGCCAGCAGTGAAGCTGACAGGTTCTATGGCTACACCTTC.

The chain recombines TRBV28 with TRBJ1-2, with D unresolved. The V and J ends lost 6 bases and 6 bases respectively, with 14 bases between them. The CDR3 totals 13 residues. Germline V lookup: CDR1 MDHEN, CDR2 SYDVKM. This CDR3 is CASSPSSWNGYTF. DNA of the CDR3: TGTGCCAGCAGCCCCTCTAGTTGGAATGGCTACACCTTC.

The genes are TRBV7-8 and TRBJ2-4; 7 positions match TRBD2. V lost 5 bases, J lost 9 bases, and 10 bases stayed unmatched. Germline-derived CDR1 and CDR2 are SGHVS and FQNEAQ. The CDR3 covers 14 residues. This chain's CDR3 is CASSPWTSQGIQYF. CDR3 coding DNA: TGTGCCAGCAGCCCATGGACTAGTCAGGGCATTCAGTACTTC. Drawing the rest from reference TRBV7-8 and TRBJ2-4, the complete variable domain is GAGVSQSPRYKVAKRGQDVALRCDPISGHVSLFWYQQALGQGPEFLTYFQNEAQLDKSGLPSDRFFAERPEGSVSTLKIQRTQQEDSAVYLCASSPWTSQGIQYFGAGTRLSVL.

The chain joins TRBV19 to TRBJ1-2, with 9 bases fitting TRBD1. The germline V gene encodes CDR1 LNHDA and CDR2 SQIVND (reference sequence). With 9 bases clipped from V and 7 bases from J, the junction kept 9 bases outside the gene matches. The CDR3 runs 13 residues. CDR3 amino acids: CASLPRGQGGYTF. The DNA of the CDR3 is TGTGCCAGCCTTCCCCGGGGACAGGGTGGCTACACCTTC.

The CDR3 loop is CASSFDSGGRNEAFF. CDR3 coding DNA: TGTGCCAGCAGCTTCGACTCCGGAGGGAGGAATGAAGCTTTCTTT. The gene calls are TRBV7-2 and TRBJ1-1; D remains ambiguous. The CDR3 is 15 amino acids. V lost 3 bases to trimming and J lost 7 bases, with 18 bases between them. Looked up from germline, CDR1 is SGHTA and CDR2 is FQGNSA.

This chain connects TRBV4-1 to TRBJ2-7; 9 positions match TRBD1. This CDR3 contains 13 residues. Germline V gene lookup returns CDR1 MGHRA and CDR2 YSYEKL. With V trimmed by 5 bases and J by 5 bases, 4 bases remained unmatched. CDR3 nucleotide sequence: TGCGCCAGCAGCGTCCGACAGGGGGACGAGCAGTACTTC. Encoded protein: CASSVRQGDEQYF.